This T cell receptor beta chain is from a study of blood T cell repertoires in COVID-19. Enrollees, roughly 18 to 89 years old, lived in 25 or so US areas. Each participant's cohort was designated according to participant-reported clinical history. Donors of Cohort 3 who recovered were those that had two negative PCRs, clearance, or symptom resolution. A single count supports this clone. The junction departs from the called germline gene at one end, perhaps through a read error. Distinct nucleotide sequences in the sample also encode this CDR3. This table comes from immunoSEQ multiplex PCR, and its TCRdb copy is limited to in-frame clones, with some not included. There are 200,000 to 250,000 clones in the sample; around 90% occur only once, and 10% to 14% lies in the top ten. The TCR was taken from a man aged 30 to 39 who had recovered from COVID-19. Input material: PBMCs or T cells enriched from blood (not recorded which).

The CDR3 nucleotides are TGTGCCAGCAGCCGGGACTCCCACAATGAGCAGTTCTTC. It is translated as CASSRDSHNEQFF. The chain carries TRBV2 and TRBJ2-1; D perhaps matches TRBD2 (6 bases). Germline V gene data show CDR1 as SNHLY and CDR2 as FYNNEI. The CDR3 length is 13 residues.